This entry features one T cell receptor (beta chain) sequence. The data originate from a study of Ad26.COV2.S vaccination and SARS-CoV-2 variants. Assay: immunoSEQ multiplex PCR; the TCRdb copy retains only in-frame clones and omits some. The data show approximately 410,000 clones, over 75% seen once. Trimming removed 4 bases from V and 10 bases from J; junction bases left unmatched: 10. Looked up from germline, CDR1 is SGHRS and CDR2 is YFSETQ. There are 15 residues in the CDR3. The treatment: roughly 18 received Ad26.COV2.S at low or high dose, single or two shots; several received placebo; per-sample allocation not given. On day 63 after the first injection, vaccine and placebo recipients gave samples.

The specimen comprised peripheral blood, sampled in a trial of Ad26.COV2.S vaccine versus placebo. The source is a person between 18 and 59 years old who received the Ad26.COV2.S COVID-19 vaccine or a placebo. This chain connects TRBV5-1 to TRBJ2-1; 11 bases line up with TRBD2. The CDR3 region is CASSRIAGGTREQFF. The CDR3 DNA sequence: TGCGCCAGCAGCCGTATAGCGGGGGGGACCAGAGAGCAGTTCTTC. The full variable domain, in which reference TRBV5-1 and TRBJ2-1 provide the parts outside the CDR3, is KAGVTQTPRYLIKTRGQQVTLSCSPISGHRSVSWYQQTPGQGLQFLFEYFSETQRNKGNFPGRFSGRQFSNSRSEMNVSTLELGDSALYLCASSRIAGGTREQFFGPGTRLTVL.